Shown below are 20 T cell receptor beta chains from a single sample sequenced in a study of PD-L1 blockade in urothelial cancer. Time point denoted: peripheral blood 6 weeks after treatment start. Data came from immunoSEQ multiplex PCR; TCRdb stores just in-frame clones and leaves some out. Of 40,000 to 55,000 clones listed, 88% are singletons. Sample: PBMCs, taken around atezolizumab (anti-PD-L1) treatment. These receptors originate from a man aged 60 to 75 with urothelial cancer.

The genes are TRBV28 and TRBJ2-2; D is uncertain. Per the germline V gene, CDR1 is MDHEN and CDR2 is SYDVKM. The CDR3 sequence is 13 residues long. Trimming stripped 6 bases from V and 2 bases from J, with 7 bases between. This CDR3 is CASSPTNTGELFF. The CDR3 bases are TGTGCCAGCAGCCCCACTAACACCGGGGAGCTGTTTTTT.

The CDR3 bases are TGTGCCAGCAGCCCACCCGGCGGGTTAGGAACCTACGAGCAGTACTTC. It is translated as CASSPPGGLGTYEQYF. The rearrangement joins TRBV5-6 to TRBJ2-7, with D possibly being TRBD2 (5 bases). Per the germline V gene, CDR1 is SGHDT and CDR2 is YYEEEE. Trimming shortened V by 4 bases and J by 2 bases, and 19 bases separated the two germline ends. The CDR3 is 16 amino acids.

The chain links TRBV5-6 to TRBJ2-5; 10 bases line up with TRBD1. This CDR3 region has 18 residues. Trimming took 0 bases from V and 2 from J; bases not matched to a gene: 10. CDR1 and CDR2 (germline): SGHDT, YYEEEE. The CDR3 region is CASSLARQGALGQETQYF. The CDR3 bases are TGTGCCAGCAGCTTGGCCAGACAGGGGGCGTTAGGGCAAGAGACCCAGTACTTC.

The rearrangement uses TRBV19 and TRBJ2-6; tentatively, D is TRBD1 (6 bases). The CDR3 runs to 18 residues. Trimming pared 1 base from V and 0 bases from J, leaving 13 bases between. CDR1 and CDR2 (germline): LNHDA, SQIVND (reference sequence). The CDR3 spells CASSIVGNRDSGANVLTF. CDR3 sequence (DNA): TGTGCCAGTAGTATAGTGGGTAACAGGGACTCTGGGGCCAACGTCCTGACTTTC.

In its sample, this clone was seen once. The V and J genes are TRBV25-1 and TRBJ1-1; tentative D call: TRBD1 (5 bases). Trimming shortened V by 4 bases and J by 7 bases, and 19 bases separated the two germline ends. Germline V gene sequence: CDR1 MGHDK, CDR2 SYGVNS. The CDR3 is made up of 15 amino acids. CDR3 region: CASSARADPRGEAFF. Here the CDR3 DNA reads TGTGCCAGCAGTGCCAGGGCCGATCCAAGGGGTGAAGCTTTCTTT.

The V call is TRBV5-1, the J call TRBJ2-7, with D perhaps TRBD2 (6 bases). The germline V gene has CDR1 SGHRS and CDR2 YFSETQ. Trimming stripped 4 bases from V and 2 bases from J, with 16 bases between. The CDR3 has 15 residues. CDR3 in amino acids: CASSPGTLGAYEQYF. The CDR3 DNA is TGCGCCAGCAGCCCCGGGACTTTGGGGGCCTACGAGCAGTACTTC.

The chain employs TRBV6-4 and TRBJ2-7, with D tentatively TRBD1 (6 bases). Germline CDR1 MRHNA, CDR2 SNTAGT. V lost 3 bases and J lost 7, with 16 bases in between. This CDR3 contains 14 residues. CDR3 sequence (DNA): TGTGCCAGCAGTGAGTATCAGGGGTCGGAGGAGCAGTACTTC. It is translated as CASSEYQGSEEQYF.

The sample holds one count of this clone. The CDR3 loop reads CASSPRLAGGPTDTQYF. As DNA, the CDR3 is TGTGCCAGCAGCCCCCGACTAGCGGGGGGACCCACAGATACGCAGTATTTT. The rearrangement joins TRBV11-1 to TRBJ2-3, with 13 positions matching TRBD2. V shed 5 bases, J shed 2 bases, and the junction held 7 bases outside the gene matches. Germline CDR1 reads SGHAT; CDR2 reads FQDESV (reference sequence). CDR3 length: 17 amino acids.

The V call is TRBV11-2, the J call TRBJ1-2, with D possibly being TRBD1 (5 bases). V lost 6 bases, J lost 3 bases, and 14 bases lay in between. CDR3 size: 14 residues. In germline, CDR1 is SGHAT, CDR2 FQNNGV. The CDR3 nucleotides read TGTGCCAGCAGACGGCCGGGGGAGTACTATGGCTACACCTTC. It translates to CASRRPGEYYGYTF.

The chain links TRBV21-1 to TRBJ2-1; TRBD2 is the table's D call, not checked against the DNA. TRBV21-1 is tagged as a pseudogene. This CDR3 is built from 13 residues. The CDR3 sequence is CASVVRVKWEQFF. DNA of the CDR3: TGTGCCAGCGTCGTGCGGGTCAAGTGGGAGCAGTTCTTC.

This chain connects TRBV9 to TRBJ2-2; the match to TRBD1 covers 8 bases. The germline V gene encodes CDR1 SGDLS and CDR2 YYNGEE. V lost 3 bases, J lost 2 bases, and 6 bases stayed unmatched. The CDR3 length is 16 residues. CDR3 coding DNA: TGTGCCAGCAGCGGTAGGACAGGGCCAAACACCGGGGAGCTGTTTTTT. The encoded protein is CASSGRTGPNTGELFF.

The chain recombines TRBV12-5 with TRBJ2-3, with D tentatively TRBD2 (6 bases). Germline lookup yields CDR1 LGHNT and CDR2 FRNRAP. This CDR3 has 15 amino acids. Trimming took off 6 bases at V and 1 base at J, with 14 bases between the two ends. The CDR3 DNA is TGTGCTAGTGGAAGGGACTTTGCCGGCACAGATACGCAGTATTTT. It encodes CASGRDFAGTDTQYF.

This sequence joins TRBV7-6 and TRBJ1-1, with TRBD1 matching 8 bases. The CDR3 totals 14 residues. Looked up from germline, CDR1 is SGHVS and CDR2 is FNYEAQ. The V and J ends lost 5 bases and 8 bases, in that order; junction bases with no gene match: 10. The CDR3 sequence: CASSLGQGKGEAFF. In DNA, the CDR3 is TGTGCCAGCAGCCTCGGACAGGGTAAAGGGGAAGCTTTCTTT. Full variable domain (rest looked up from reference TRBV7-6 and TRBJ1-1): GAGVSQSPRYKVTKRGQDVALRCDPISGHVSLYWYRQALGQGPEFLTYFNYEAQQDKSGLPNDRFSAERPEGSISTLTIQRTEQRDSAMYRCASSLGQGKGEAFFGQGTRLTVV.

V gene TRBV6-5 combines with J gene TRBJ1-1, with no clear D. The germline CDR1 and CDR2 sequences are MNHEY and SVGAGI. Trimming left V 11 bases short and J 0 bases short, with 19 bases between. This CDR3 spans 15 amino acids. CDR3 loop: CAESGVSAMNTEAFF. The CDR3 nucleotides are TGTGCCGAATCCGGGGTGTCCGCGATGAACACTGAAGCTTTCTTT.

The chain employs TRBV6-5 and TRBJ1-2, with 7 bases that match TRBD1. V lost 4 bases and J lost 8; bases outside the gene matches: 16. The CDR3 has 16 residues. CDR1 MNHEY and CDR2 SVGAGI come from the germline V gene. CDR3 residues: CASSSSSGTESNGYTF. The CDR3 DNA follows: TGTGCCAGCAGTTCCAGCTCCGGGACAGAGTCGAACGGCTACACCTTC.

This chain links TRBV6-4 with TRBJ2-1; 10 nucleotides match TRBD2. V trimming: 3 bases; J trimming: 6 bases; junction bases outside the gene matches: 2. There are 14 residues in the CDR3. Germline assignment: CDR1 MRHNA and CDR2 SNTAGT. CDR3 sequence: CASSEAGGLNEQFF. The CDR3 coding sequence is TGTGCCAGCAGTGAAGCGGGGGGGCTCAATGAGCAGTTCTTC.

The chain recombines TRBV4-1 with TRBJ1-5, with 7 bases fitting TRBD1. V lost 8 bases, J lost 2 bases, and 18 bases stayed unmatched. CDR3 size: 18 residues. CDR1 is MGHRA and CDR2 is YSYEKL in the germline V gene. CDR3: CASSKYSQGYSGNQPQHF. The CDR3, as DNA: TGCGCCAGCTCAAAATACTCACAGGGGTACTCAGGCAATCAGCCCCAGCATTTT.

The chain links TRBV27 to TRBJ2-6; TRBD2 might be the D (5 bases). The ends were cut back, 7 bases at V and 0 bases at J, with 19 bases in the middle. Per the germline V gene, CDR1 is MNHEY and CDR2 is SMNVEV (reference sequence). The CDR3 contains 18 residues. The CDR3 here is CASTERGLISSGANVLTF. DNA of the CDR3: TGTGCCAGCACCGAACGCGGGTTAATCTCCTCTGGGGCCAACGTCCTGACTTTC.

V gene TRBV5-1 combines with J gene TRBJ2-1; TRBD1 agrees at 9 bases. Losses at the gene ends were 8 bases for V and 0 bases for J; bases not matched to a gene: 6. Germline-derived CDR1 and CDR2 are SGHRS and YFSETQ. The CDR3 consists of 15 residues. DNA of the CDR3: TGCGCCAGTAGGACAGGGGCGACCTCCTACAATGAGCAGTTCTTC. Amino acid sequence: CASRTGATSYNEQFF.

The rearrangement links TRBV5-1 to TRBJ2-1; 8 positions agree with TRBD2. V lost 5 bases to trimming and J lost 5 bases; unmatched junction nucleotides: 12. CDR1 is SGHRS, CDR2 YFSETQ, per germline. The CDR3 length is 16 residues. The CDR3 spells CASRAEGLAIDNEQFF. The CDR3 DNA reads TGCGCCAGCAGAGCAGAAGGACTAGCTATAGACAATGAGCAGTTCTTC.